Following are 3 T cell receptor beta chains from one sample sequenced in a study of cytomegalovirus exposure and HLA in healthy donors. Sequencing was performed with immunoSEQ multiplex PCR; in TCRdb, only in-frame clones are kept and a portion is missing. Of about 310,000 clones detected, 88% appear once; the ten largest clones hold approximately 0.9%. Specimen: PBMCs. These receptors were collected from a young man in good health and CMV-seronegative.

V and J are TRBV13 and TRBJ2-3, with 10 bases that match TRBD1. The CDR3 covers 18 residues. The junction had 11 bases not matched to a gene; V was cut back by 5 bases and J by 0 bases. Germline V lookup: CDR1 PRHDT, CDR2 FYEKMQ (reference sequence). In nucleotides, the CDR3 is TGTGCCAGCAGCCCCCTACCCGGGACAGGGGATAGCACAGATACGCAGTATTTT. This encodes CASSPLPGTGDSTDTQYF.

A remark on this clone: This sample includes further DNA sequences coding for the same CDR3. The genes are TRBV7-9 and TRBJ1-1; TRBD1 matches 8 bases. This CDR3 comprises 12 residues. Germline lookup yields CDR1 SEHNR and CDR2 FQNEAQ (reference sequence). V shed 5 bases and J 7 bases; nucleotides not matched to a gene: 3. The CDR3 is CASSLGQGEAFF. The CDR3 DNA reads as TGTGCCAGCAGCCTCGGACAGGGTGAAGCTTTCTTT.

The chain has TRBV27 and TRBJ2-7; D possibly corresponds to TRBD2 (5 bases). The CDR3 consists of 15 residues. Germline values: CDR1 MNHEY, CDR2 SMNVEV (reference sequence). The ends were cut back, 5 bases at V and 0 bases at J, with 14 bases in the middle. In nucleotides, the CDR3 is TGTGCCAGCAGTACCCGGGAAGGGTTCTCCTACGAGCAGTACTTC. It encodes CASSTREGFSYEQYF.